This T cell receptor beta chain emerged from a study of blood T cell repertoires in COVID-19. V dropped 7 bases and J dropped 2 bases, with 8 bases sitting between them. The germline gives CDR1 KGHDR, CDR2 SFDVKD. The length of the CDR3 is 14 residues. The table came from immunoSEQ multiplex PCR; TCRdb's copy has only in-frame clones and leaves some out. This sample has 150,000 to 200,000 clones, with around 82% found just once. The V gene is TRBV24-1, the J gene TRBJ1-6; D gene uncertain. The sequencing sample was made of PBMCs or T cells enriched from blood (not recorded which). The clonotype was recovered from a woman between 50 and 59 years old with acute COVID-19. The CDR3 sequence is CATSRGTYNSPLHF. The CDR3 coding sequence is TGTGCCACCAGCAGAGGTACCTATAATTCACCCCTCCACTTT.